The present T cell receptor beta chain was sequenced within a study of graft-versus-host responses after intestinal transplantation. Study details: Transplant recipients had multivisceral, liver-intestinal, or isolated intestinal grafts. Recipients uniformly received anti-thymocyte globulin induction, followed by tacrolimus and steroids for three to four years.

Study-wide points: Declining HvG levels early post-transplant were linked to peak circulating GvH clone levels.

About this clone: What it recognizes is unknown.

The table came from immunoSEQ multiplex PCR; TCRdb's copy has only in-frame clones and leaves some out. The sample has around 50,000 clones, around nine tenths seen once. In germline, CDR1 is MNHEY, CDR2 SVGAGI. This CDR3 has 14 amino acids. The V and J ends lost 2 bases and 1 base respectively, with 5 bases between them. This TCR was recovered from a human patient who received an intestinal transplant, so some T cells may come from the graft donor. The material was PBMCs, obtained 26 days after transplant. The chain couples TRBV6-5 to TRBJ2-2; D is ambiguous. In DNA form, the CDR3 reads TGTGCCAGCAGTTACAGTAGGAACACCGGGGAGCTGTTTTTT. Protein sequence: CASSYSRNTGELFF.